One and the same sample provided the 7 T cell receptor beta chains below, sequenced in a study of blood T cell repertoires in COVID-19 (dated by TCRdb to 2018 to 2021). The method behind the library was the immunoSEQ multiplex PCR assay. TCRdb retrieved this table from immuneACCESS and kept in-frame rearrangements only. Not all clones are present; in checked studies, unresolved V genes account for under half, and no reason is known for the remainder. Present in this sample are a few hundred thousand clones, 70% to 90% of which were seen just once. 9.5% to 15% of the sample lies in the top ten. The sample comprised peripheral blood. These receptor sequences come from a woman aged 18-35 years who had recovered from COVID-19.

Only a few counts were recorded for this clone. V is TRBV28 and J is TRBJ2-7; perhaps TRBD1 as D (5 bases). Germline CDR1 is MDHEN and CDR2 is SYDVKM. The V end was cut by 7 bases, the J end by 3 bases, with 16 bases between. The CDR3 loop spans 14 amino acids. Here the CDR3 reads CASTPMPGNYEQYF. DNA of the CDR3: TGTGCCAGCACTCCCATGCCAGGGAACTACGAGCAGTACTTC.

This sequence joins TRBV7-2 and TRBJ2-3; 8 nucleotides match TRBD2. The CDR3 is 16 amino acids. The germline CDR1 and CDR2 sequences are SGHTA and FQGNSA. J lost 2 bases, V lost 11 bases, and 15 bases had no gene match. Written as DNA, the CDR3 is TGTGCCGTCCCTGGGGCCAGCGGGAGCCCCACAGATACGCAGTATTTT. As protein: CAVPGASGSPTDTQYF.

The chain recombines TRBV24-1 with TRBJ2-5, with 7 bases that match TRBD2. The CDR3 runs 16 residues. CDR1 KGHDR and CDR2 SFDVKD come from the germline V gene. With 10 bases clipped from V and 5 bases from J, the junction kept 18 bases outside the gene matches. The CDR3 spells CATAPAGVGKSETQYF. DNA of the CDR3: TGTGCCACGGCTCCCGCGGGAGTGGGGAAGAGTGAGACCCAGTACTTC.

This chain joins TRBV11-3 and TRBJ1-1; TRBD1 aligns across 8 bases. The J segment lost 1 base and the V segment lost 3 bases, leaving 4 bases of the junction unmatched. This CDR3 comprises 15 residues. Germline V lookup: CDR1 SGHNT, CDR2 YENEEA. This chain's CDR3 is CASSFAGTGNTEAFF. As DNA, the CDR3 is TGTGCCAGCAGCTTTGCCGGGACAGGGAACACTGAAGCTTTCTTT.

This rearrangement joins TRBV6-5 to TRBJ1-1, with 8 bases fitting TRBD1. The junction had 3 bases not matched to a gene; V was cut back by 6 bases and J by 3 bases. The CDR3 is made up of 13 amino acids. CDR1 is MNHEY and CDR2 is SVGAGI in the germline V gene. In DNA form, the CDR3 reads TGTGCCAGCAGGGTGACAGGGGACACTGAAGCTTTCTTT. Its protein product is CASRVTGDTEAFF.

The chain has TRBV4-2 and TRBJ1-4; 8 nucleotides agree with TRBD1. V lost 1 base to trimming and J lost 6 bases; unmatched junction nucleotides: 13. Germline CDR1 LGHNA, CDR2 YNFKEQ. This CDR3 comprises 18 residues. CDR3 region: CASSQVIRPGQVYEKLFF. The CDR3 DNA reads TGTGCCAGCAGCCAAGTAATAAGGCCGGGACAGGTCTATGAAAAACTGTTTTTT.

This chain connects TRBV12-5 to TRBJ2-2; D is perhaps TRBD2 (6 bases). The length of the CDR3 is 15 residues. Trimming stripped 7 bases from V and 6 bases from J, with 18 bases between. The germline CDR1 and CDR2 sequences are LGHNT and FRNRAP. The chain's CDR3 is CASDAGRGWSGELFF. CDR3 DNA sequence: TGTGCTAGTGACGCGGGACGCGGATGGTCCGGGGAGCTGTTTTTT.